This is a list of T cell receptor beta chains from one sample in a study of identical twins. TCRdb used MiXCR to reprocess the 5' RACE reads, holding one entry per CDR3 protein. The table lists 450,000 to 650,000 distinct CDR3 sequences, roughly 9.9% of them singletons. The same specimen was also included in a second study, on yellow fever vaccine responses in identical twins.

Sequencing input: PBMCs. Every receptor here comes from a woman aged 18-30 years in good health. CDR3s include the opening cysteine and the closing phenylalanine or tryptophan. Each record gives: CDR3 protein, CDR3 DNA, J gene, V gene, D gene, clone size. A D gene is named only where the DNA matches it firmly. Clone sizes are given selectively: once, few, many, or a class where the clone is expanded.

CDR3: CSVEDMGDSSYEQYF
DNA: TGCAGCGTTGAAGACATGGGGGACTCATCCTACGAGCAGTACTTC
J: TRBJ2-7
V: TRBV29-1
D: -
size: -

CDR3: CASSQEAGSTGELFF
DNA: TGTGCCAGCAGCCAAGAGGCGGGGAGCACCGGGGAGCTGTTTTTT
J: TRBJ2-2
V: TRBV3-1
D: -
size: -

CDR3: CASSVGTGADTQYF
DNA: TGTGCCAGCAGCGTCGGGACAGGAGCAGATACGCAGTATTTT
J: TRBJ2-3
V: TRBV7-6
D: TRBD1
size: -

CDR3: CASTTGESYNEQFF
DNA: TGTGCCAGCACAACGGGAGAATCCTACAATGAGCAGTTCTTC
J: TRBJ2-1
V: TRBV12-3/TRBV12-4
D: -
size: few

CDR3: CCASPLAGVGGETQYF
DNA: TGCTGTGCTTCCCCCTTAGCGGGAGTAGGAGGAGAGACCCAGTACTTC
J: TRBJ2-5
V: TRBV20-1
D: TRBD2
size: few

CDR3: CASSDPGQGGGTDTQYF
DNA: TGTGCCAGCAGCGATCCGGGACAGGGAGGAGGGACAGATACGCAGTATTTT
J: TRBJ2-3
V: TRBV7-9
D: TRBD1
size: -

CDR3: CSVGVAGGSHEQYF
DNA: TGCAGCGTTGGAGTAGCGGGAGGGTCCCACGAGCAGTACTTC
J: TRBJ2-7
V: TRBV29-1
D: TRBD2
size: many

CDR3: CASSHKAAGELFF
DNA: TGTGCCAGCAGCCACAAGGCGGCCGGGGAGCTGTTTTTT
J: TRBJ2-2
V: TRBV14
D: -
size: many

CDR3: CAISRQGTVSGANVLTF
DNA: TGTGCCATCAGCAGACAGGGAACCGTCTCTGGGGCCAACGTCCTGACTTTC
J: TRBJ2-6
V: TRBV10-3
D: TRBD1
size: many

CDR3: CASSSELTRRQGRSEQYF
DNA: TGCGCCAGCAGCTCCGAACTCACACGTCGACAGGGGAGGAGCGAGCAGTACTTC
J: TRBJ2-7
V: TRBV5-1
D: TRBD1
size: many

CDR3: CASSLARGQQFF
DNA: TGTGCCAGCAGCTTGGCCAGGGGGCAGCAGTTCTTC
J: TRBJ2-1
V: TRBV11-2
D: TRBD1
size: -

CDR3: CASSLAADYGEQYF
DNA: TGTGCCAGCAGCTTAGCGGCGGATTACGGCGAGCAGTACTTC
J: TRBJ2-7
V: TRBV7-9
D: -
size: many

CDR3: CSARLSGRNYEQFF
DNA: TGCAGTGCTAGACTAAGCGGGAGGAATTATGAGCAGTTCTTC
J: TRBJ2-1
V: TRBV20-1
D: TRBD2
size: many

CDR3: CAISFSGTPDNYEQYF
DNA: TGTGCCATCAGTTTCTCCGGGACACCCGACAACTACGAGCAGTACTTC
J: TRBJ2-7
V: TRBV10-3
D: -
size: -

CDR3: CSARDELAGGHEQYF
DNA: TGCAGTGCTAGGGATGAACTAGCGGGAGGACACGAGCAGTACTTC
J: TRBJ2-7
V: TRBV20-1
D: TRBD2
size: few

CDR3: CASSGTSGDFSTDTQYF
DNA: TGTGCCAGCAGCGGGACTAGCGGAGATTTTAGCACAGATACGCAGTATTTT
J: TRBJ2-3
V: TRBV12-3/TRBV12-4
D: TRBD2
size: few

CDR3: CASSQKTGAATNEKLFF
DNA: TGCGCCAGCAGCCAAAAGACAGGGGCGGCAACTAATGAAAAACTGTTTTTT
J: TRBJ1-4
V: TRBV4-1
D: TRBD1
size: many

CDR3: CASSQDHAAGAETGELFF
DNA: TGTGCCAGCAGCCAAGATCACGCAGCGGGGGCCGAAACCGGGGAGCTGTTTTTT
J: TRBJ2-2
V: TRBV3-1
D: TRBD2
size: few

CDR3: CASSDSGVGELFF
DNA: TGTGCCAGCAGTGACAGTGGGGTCGGGGAGCTGTTTTTT
J: TRBJ2-2
V: TRBV6-1
D: -
size: many

CDR3: CAISEGTATIYEQYF
DNA: TGTGCCATCAGTGAAGGGACGGCAACCATCTACGAGCAGTACTTC
J: TRBJ2-7
V: TRBV10-3
D: -
size: few

CDR3: CASSPGLTSDSYEQYF
DNA: TGCGCCAGCAGCCCGGGCCTGACTAGCGACTCCTACGAGCAGTACTTC
J: TRBJ2-7
V: TRBV5-1
D: TRBD2
size: -

CDR3: CSAPLGTALQKGAQHF
DNA: TGCAGTGCCCCCCTCGGGACTGCTCTTCAAAAGGGGGCCCAGCATTTT
J: TRBJ1-5
V: TRBV20-1
D: -
size: -

CDR3: CSAPGGLGTQYF
DNA: TGCAGTGCGCCCGGGGGTTTGGGGACCCAGTACTTC
J: TRBJ2-5
V: TRBV20-1
D: -
size: -

CDR3: CSVDALAGSTDTQYF
DNA: TGCAGCGTTGATGCACTAGCGGGGAGCACAGATACGCAGTATTTT
J: TRBJ2-3
V: TRBV29-1
D: TRBD2
size: many

CDR3: CASSRTTSGSGYEQYF
DNA: TGTGCCAGCAGCAGAACGACTAGCGGGAGTGGGTACGAGCAGTACTTC
J: TRBJ2-7
V: TRBV21-1
D: -
size: -

CDR3: CASSRDTDYNEQFF
DNA: TGTGCCAGCAGCCGGGACACCGACTACAATGAGCAGTTCTTC
J: TRBJ2-1
V: TRBV28
D: -
size: few

CDR3: CASSLDGGEGSEQFF
DNA: TGCGCCAGCAGCTTGGATGGCGGGGAGGGGTCTGAGCAGTTCTTC
J: TRBJ2-1
V: TRBV5-1
D: TRBD2
size: -

CDR3: CASSQNRQGQYF
DNA: TGTGCCAGCAGCCAAAACCGACAGGGGCAGTACTTC
J: TRBJ2-5
V: TRBV14
D: TRBD1
size: few

CDR3: CASSPGGQGRPTDTQYF
DNA: TGTGCCAGCAGCCCCGGTGGGCAGGGGCGCCCCACAGATACGCAGTATTTT
J: TRBJ2-3
V: TRBV7-9
D: -
size: few

CDR3: CATSRDWGTGENF
DNA: TGTGCCACCAGCAGAGATTGGGGGACAGGGGAGAACTTC
J: TRBJ2-7
V: TRBV15
D: TRBD1
size: -

CDR3: CASSEREATEAFF
DNA: TGTGCCAGCAGTGAAAGGGAGGCCACTGAAGCTTTCTTT
J: TRBJ1-1
V: TRBV2
D: -
size: many

CDR3: CASSFRGGGTDTQYF
DNA: TGTGCCAGCAGCTTTCGGGGGGGCGGCACAGATACGCAGTATTTT
J: TRBJ2-3
V: TRBV7-8
D: TRBD2
size: many

CDR3: CASSTGPRQGTGPGYKQYF
DNA: TGTGCCAGCAGCACCGGTCCGAGACAGGGGACAGGCCCGGGGTACAAGCAGTACTTC
J: TRBJ2-7
V: TRBV9
D: TRBD1
size: many

CDR3: CASSPTAQGKETQYF
DNA: TGTGCCAGCAGTCCCACAGCCCAGGGGAAAGAGACCCAGTACTTC
J: TRBJ2-5
V: TRBV12-3/TRBV12-4
D: -
size: -

CDR3: CASSQYSGANVLTF
DNA: TGTGCCAGCAGCCAGTACTCTGGGGCCAACGTCCTGACTTTC
J: TRBJ2-6
V: TRBV16
D: -
size: -

CDR3: CAWSGGQGRGQFF
DNA: TGTGCCTGGAGTGGGGGACAGGGGAGGGGGCAGTTCTTC
J: TRBJ2-1
V: TRBV30
D: TRBD1
size: -

CDR3: CASSSAQGEFYEQYF
DNA: TGCGCCAGCAGCTCGGCACAGGGGGAATTCTACGAGCAGTACTTC
J: TRBJ2-7
V: TRBV5-1
D: TRBD1
size: few

CDR3: CASSLIRRDQLFF
DNA: TGTGCCAGCAGCCTAATTAGGAGGGACCAACTTTTTTTT
J: TRBJ2-3
V: TRBV7-2
D: -
size: -

CDR3: CATSDNGPTYEQYF
DNA: TGTGCCACCAGTGATAACGGGCCGACCTACGAGCAGTACTTC
J: TRBJ2-7
V: TRBV24-1
D: -
size: few

CDR3: CSASFGGDSYNEQFF
DNA: TGCAGTGCTTCCTTCGGTGGGGACTCCTACAATGAGCAGTTCTTC
J: TRBJ2-1
V: TRBV20-1
D: -
size: -

CDR3: CASSQADVSREQFF
DNA: TGCGCCAGCAGCCAAGCTGATGTTAGCCGGGAGCAGTTCTTC
J: TRBJ2-1
V: TRBV4-1
D: -
size: -

CDR3: CASSLGTGPNYEQYF
DNA: TGTGCCAGCAGCCTCGGGACAGGGCCCAACTACGAGCAGTACTTC
J: TRBJ2-7
V: TRBV28
D: TRBD1
size: few

CDR3: CASSLGVFGQGDSNQPQHF
DNA: TGTGCCAGCAGTTTGGGGGTTTTCGGACAGGGGGACAGCAATCAGCCCCAGCATTTT
J: TRBJ1-5
V: TRBV28
D: TRBD1
size: many

CDR3: CSVAHGTYEQYF
DNA: TGCAGCGTTGCCCACGGTACCTACGAGCAGTACTTC
J: TRBJ2-7
V: TRBV29-1
D: -
size: many

CDR3: CASSPYGLADNEQFF
DNA: TGTGCCAGCAGTCCTTACGGGCTAGCGGACAATGAGCAGTTCTTC
J: TRBJ2-1
V: TRBV6-2/TRBV6-3
D: TRBD2
size: few

CDR3: CATSDLRGGGALDEQFF
DNA: TGTGCCACCAGTGATTTGCGGGGCGGGGGGGCCCTCGATGAGCAGTTCTTC
J: TRBJ2-1
V: TRBV24-1
D: TRBD2
size: many

CDR3: CSARGEGTGELFF
DNA: TGCAGTGCTAGAGGGGAGGGGACCGGGGAGCTGTTTTTT
J: TRBJ2-2
V: TRBV20-1
D: TRBD2
size: -

CDR3: CASSHVLRGEQYF
DNA: TGTGCCAGCAGCCACGTCCTGAGGGGCGAGCAGTACTTC
J: TRBJ2-7
V: TRBV5-6
D: -
size: many

CDR3: CASSQGLIPYEQYF
DNA: TGCGCCAGCAGCCAAGGACTGATTCCCTACGAGCAGTACTTC
J: TRBJ2-7
V: TRBV4-3
D: -
size: many

CDR3: CASSPGPSGTEAFF
DNA: TGTGCCAGCTCACCGGGCCCGTCGGGGACTGAAGCTTTCTTT
J: TRBJ1-1
V: TRBV18
D: -
size: few

CDR3: CASSPVTSAKNIQYF
DNA: TGTGCCAGTAGCCCGGTCACTAGCGCCAAAAACATTCAGTACTTC
J: TRBJ2-4
V: TRBV19
D: -
size: few